A single sample gave rise to the 27 T cell receptor beta chains below, sequenced in a study of T cell repertoires in cytomegalovirus infection. Their cognate antigens are unknown. TCRdb analysed the reads with MiXCR anew, one entry per CDR3 protein. The table records some 920,000 distinct CDR3 sequences, approximately 32% of them present only once. The sequencing here drew on cultured CD8+ T cells from PBMCs, taken from culture after CMV antigen stimulation. The source of these receptors is a human donor in good health (CMV status not recorded). Some clones in this sample may be carry-over from other donors' samples.

This chain links TRBV5-5 with TRBJ1-2, with 7 bases aligning to TRBD1. Germline V lookup: CDR1 SGHKS, CDR2 YYEKEE (reference sequence). CDR3 length: 15 residues. J was trimmed by 2 bases and V by 7 bases; bases with no gene match: 11. The CDR3 DNA reads as TGTGCCAGCTACTACCTACAGGGGACCAACTATGGCTACACCTTC. This gives the protein CASYYLQGTNYGYTF.

This clonotype was seen a handful of times. The V gene is TRBV7-9, the J gene TRBJ1-5; 9 nucleotides agree with TRBD1. This CDR3 has 17 amino acids. CDR1 SEHNR and CDR2 FQNEAQ come from the germline V gene (reference sequence). The V and J ends lost 2 bases and 1 base, in that order; junction bases with no gene match: 6. CDR3 residues: CASSLQGQGRSNQPQHF. The CDR3 bases are TGTGCCAGCAGCTTACAGGGACAGGGTAGGAGCAATCAGCCCCAGCATTTT.

This clonotype has a handful of counts. The V and J genes are TRBV7-6 and TRBJ2-3; 12 bases fit TRBD2. The germline V gene encodes CDR1 SGHVS and CDR2 FNYEAQ. CDR3 length equals 16 residues. V lost 4 bases to trimming and J lost 3 bases; unmatched junction nucleotides: 5. CDR3: CASSSTSGGGTDTQYF. The CDR3 DNA reads as TGTGCCAGCAGCTCGACTAGCGGGGGAGGTACAGATACGCAGTATTTT.

There are a few counts of this clonotype. The V and J genes are TRBV4-1 and TRBJ2-3; D remains ambiguous. Trimming removed 0 bases at V and 4 bases at J, with 11 bases between. CDR3 length: 15 amino acids. Germline assignment: CDR1 MGHRA and CDR2 YSYEKL. The CDR3 sequence is CASSQEMGRADTQYF. The CDR3 DNA sequence: TGCGCCAGCAGCCAAGAGATGGGAAGGGCAGATACGCAGTATTTT.

This chain links TRBV29-1 with TRBJ1-1; D is unclear. The CDR3 consists of 14 residues. V dropped 4 bases and J dropped 0 bases, with 12 bases sitting between them. Germline V gene lookup returns CDR1 SQVTM and CDR2 ANQGSEA. The CDR3 reads CSVVRASLNTEAFF. CDR3 nucleotides: TGCAGCGTTGTAAGGGCCAGCCTGAACACTGAAGCTTTCTTT.

A single count supports this clonotype. This chain connects TRBV6-2 or TRBV6-3 to TRBJ2-2; D is possibly TRBD2 (6 bases). CDR3 length equals 17 residues. Trimming stripped 6 bases from V and 2 bases from J, with 19 bases between. The germline gives CDR1 MNHEY, CDR2 SVGEGT. The CDR3 region is CASSSVKGTLNTGELFF. CDR3 sequence (DNA): TGTGCCAGCAGCTCCGTAAAGGGGACTCTAAACACCGGGGAGCTGTTTTTT.

The gene calls are TRBV5-6 and TRBJ1-1; D gene uncertain. Trimming pared 5 bases from V and 6 bases from J, leaving 17 bases between. The CDR3 extends over 14 amino acids. In germline, CDR1 is SGHDT, CDR2 YYEEEE. The CDR3: CASSEGRPGSEAFF. The CDR3 region has the DNA TGTGCCAGCAGTGAGGGTCGCCCAGGCTCTGAAGCTTTCTTT.

The V call is TRBV25-1, the J call TRBJ1-6, with 7 bases matching TRBD1. Trimming took 3 bases from V and 9 from J; bases not matched to a gene: 8. CDR1 is MGHDK, CDR2 SYGVNS, per germline. The CDR3 loop spans 15 amino acids. CDR3 residues: CASSDPRQGTSPLHF. The CDR3 nucleotides read TGTGCCAGCAGTGACCCAAGACAGGGTACTTCACCCCTCCACTTT.

In its sample, this clonotype was seen a few times. V gene TRBV27 combines with J gene TRBJ1-6; possible D gene TRBD1, 5 bases. Germline assignment: CDR1 MNHEY and CDR2 SMNVEV (reference sequence). The CDR3 consists of 15 residues. Trimming cost V 5 bases and J 4 bases, with 12 bases left between them. CDR3 sequence (DNA): TGTGCCAGCAGTAGCCGCGCAGGGTATAATTCACCCCTCCACTTT. As protein: CASSSRAGYNSPLHF.

This chain uses TRBV5-1 with TRBJ2-7; TRBD2 matches 11 bases. Germline lookup yields CDR1 SGHRS and CDR2 YFSETQ. This CDR3 region has 18 residues. Trimming at V came to 0 bases and at J to 0 bases, leaving 8 bases not matched to a gene. Written as DNA, the CDR3 is TGCGCCAGCAGCTTGGCCGCGGGGACTAGCGGTTACTCCTACGAGCAGTACTTC. This encodes CASSLAAGTSGYSYEQYF.

The sample holds a few counts of this clonotype. The chain is built from TRBV7-9 and TRBJ2-7; 12 bases align to TRBD2. CDR3 length: 15 residues. Germline values: CDR1 SEHNR, CDR2 FQNEAQ (reference sequence). Trimming took 4 bases from V and 3 from J; bases not matched to a gene: 4. CDR3 in amino acids: CASSSRLAGDYEQYF. CDR3 in DNA: TGTGCCAGCAGCTCCCGACTAGCGGGGGACTACGAGCAGTACTTC. Together with reference TRBV7-9 and TRBJ2-7, the CDR3 gives the full variable domain: DTGVSQNPRHKITKRGQNVTFRCDPISEHNRLYWYRQTLGQGPEFLTYFQNEAQLEKSRLLSDRFSAERPKGSFSTLEIQRTEQGDSAMYLCASSSRLAGDYEQYFGPGTRLTVT.

The chain carries TRBV6-2 or TRBV6-3 and TRBJ1-5; 7 bases are a match to TRBD1. Per germline, CDR1 MNHEY and CDR2 SVGEGT. V was pared by 7 bases and J by 3 bases, with 6 bases of the junction left unmatched. The CDR3 has 14 amino acids. In nucleotides, the CDR3 is TGTGCCAGCACCACGGGACAGATCAATCAGCCCCAGCATTTT. As protein: CASTTGQINQPQHF.

The chain uses TRBV6-5 and TRBJ2-1, with D hard to call. The V gene's germline CDR1 is MNHEY and CDR2 SVGAGI. The CDR3 loop spans 16 amino acids. V lost 0 bases and J 1 base, leaving 10 bases between the germline ends. CDR3 DNA: TGTGCCAGCAGTTACTCGCGTCAGACTTCCTACAATGAGCAGTTCTTC. Its protein is CASSYSRQTSYNEQFF.

This clonotype has ten or more counts. J is TRBJ2-2 and V is TRBV7-2, with 14 bases identical to TRBD2. Germline CDR1 reads SGHTA; CDR2 reads FQGNSA. The length of the CDR3 is 20 residues. V shed 5 bases, J shed 5 bases, and the junction held 16 bases outside the gene matches. CDR3 in DNA: TGTGCCAGCAGCCCCGATCGACTAGCGGGGGGGCCTCTGGGTACCGGGGAGCTGTTTTTT. This gives the protein CASSPDRLAGGPLGTGELFF.

By proportion, this clonotype is medium-sized. The chain combines TRBV7-8 with TRBJ1-2, with D maybe TRBD1 (6 bases). CDR3 size: 16 residues. V shed 2 bases and J shed 4 bases, with 17 bases lying between them. Germline CDR1 reads SGHVS; CDR2 reads FQNEAQ. This CDR3 is CASSLPAMDSRYGYTF. The DNA of the CDR3 is TGTGCCAGCAGCTTACCTGCCATGGACAGCCGCTATGGCTACACCTTC.

The genes are TRBV2 and TRBJ2-3, with 8 nucleotides matching TRBD1. CDR1 is SNHLY and CDR2 is FYNNEI in the germline V gene. V dropped 4 bases and J dropped 1; count of bases not matched to a gene: 1. This CDR3 contains 14 residues. As DNA, the CDR3 is TGTGCCAGCAGTGTACAGGGGGGCACAGATACGCAGTATTTT. The encoded protein is CASSVQGGTDTQYF.

This clonotype was counted between two and nine times. The chain has TRBV7-3 and TRBJ1-2; 9 bases map to TRBD1. Losses at the gene ends were 2 bases for V and 6 bases for J; bases not matched to a gene: 10. This CDR3 has 16 residues. The germline V gene has CDR1 SGHTA and CDR2 FQGTGA. CDR3 sequence reads: CASSLRDRGFLDGYTF. CDR3 coding DNA: TGTGCCAGCAGCTTACGAGACAGGGGGTTTTTAGATGGCTACACCTTC.

This clonotype was detected a few times. The V gene is TRBV27, the J gene TRBJ1-2, with unresolved D. Germline V CDR1 and CDR2: MNHEY, SMNVEV (reference sequence). The germline V and J ends were trimmed by 0 bases and 10 bases, with 18 bases remaining between them. The CDR3 extends over 15 amino acids. CDR3 sequence (DNA): TGTGCCAGCAGTTTATCATTCAGCACCTATGACTCCTACACCTTC. It encodes CASSLSFSTYDSYTF.

CDR3 protein: CASSLDFSSGNTIYF. The DNA for the CDR3 is TGCGCCAGCAGCTTGGATTTTAGCTCTGGAAACACCATATATTTT. This chain joins TRBV5-1 and TRBJ1-3; D is unresolved. The CDR3 totals 15 residues. The V gene lost 0 bases and the J gene lost 0 bases, with 7 bases spanning the gap. Germline loops: CDR1 SGHRS, CDR2 YFSETQ.

This clonotype appeared once. This chain links TRBV29-1 with TRBJ2-3; TRBD2 is a possible D gene (5 bases). Germline V gene sequence: CDR1 SQVTM, CDR2 ANQGSEA. CDR3 length equals 16 residues. Between the trimmed V and J ends, which lost 1 base and 2 bases, there was a span of 16 bases. CDR3 in DNA: TGCAGCGTTGAAGTAGTCGACGGAGGATACACAGATACGCAGTATTTT. It translates to CSVEVVDGGYTDTQYF.

This clonotype was observed a handful of times. J is TRBJ2-3 and V is TRBV12-5, with D tentatively TRBD1 (6 bases). The CDR3 runs 13 residues. Trimming took 3 bases from V and 5 from J, leaving 9 bases between them. Germline loops: CDR1 LGHNT, CDR2 FRNRAP. The CDR3 DNA sequence: TGTGCTAGTGGTTTACAGGGCGTAGATACGCAGTATTTT. Its translation: CASGLQGVDTQYF.

This clonotype has only a few counts. The rearrangement links TRBV10-3 to TRBJ1-1, with 7 positions matching TRBD1. V lost 8 bases to trimming and J lost 5 bases; unmatched junction nucleotides: 5. The CDR3 loop spans 12 amino acids. Germline-derived CDR1 and CDR2 are ENHRY and SYGVKD. This chain's CDR3 is CAIRQGGTEAFF. In DNA form, the CDR3 reads TGTGCCATCCGACAGGGAGGTACTGAAGCTTTCTTT.

V gene TRBV12-3 or TRBV12-4 combines with J gene TRBJ2-6; the D is unclear. Trimming shortened V by 7 bases and J by 1 base, and 11 bases separated the two germline ends. The CDR3 totals 15 residues. DNA of the CDR3: TGTGCCAGCATAGGTACGGCTTCTGGGGCCAACGTCCTGACTTTC. Protein sequence: CASIGTASGANVLTF.

A few counts support this clonotype. The J gene is TRBJ1-1, the V gene TRBV19; 7 bases match TRBD1. The CDR3 runs 13 residues. Germline loops: CDR1 LNHDA, CDR2 SQIVND (reference sequence). Losses at the gene ends were 4 bases for V and 6 bases for J; bases not matched to a gene: 5. The CDR3 DNA is TGTGCCAGTAGTACACAGGGGATCTCTGAAGCTTTCTTT. It translates to CASSTQGISEAFF.

V and J are TRBV27 and TRBJ1-1; D gene uncertain. The V end was cut by 3 bases, the J end by 0 bases, with 11 bases between. This CDR3 spans 15 amino acids. Germline V CDR1 and CDR2: MNHEY, SMNVEV (reference sequence). CDR3 nucleotide sequence: TGTGCCAGCAGTTTGGTTAGAGTCATGAACACTGAAGCTTTCTTT. Protein product: CASSLVRVMNTEAFF.

This clonotype was seen ten or more times. The gene calls are TRBV7-3 and TRBJ2-2; 11 positions match TRBD1. The CDR3 has 18 residues. Germline V gene lookup returns CDR1 SGHTA and CDR2 FQGTGA. The V gene end was trimmed by 1 base and the J gene end by 2 bases; junction bases not matched to a gene: 6. The CDR3 DNA follows: TGTGCCAGCAGCTTAAAGGGACAGGGGGAGGTCAACACCGGGGAGCTGTTTTTT. Its protein product is CASSLKGQGEVNTGELFF. The variable domain in full, with the rest retrieved from reference TRBV7-3 and TRBJ2-2, is GAGVSQTPSNKVTEKGKYVELRCDPISGHTALYWYRQSLGQGPEFLIYFQGTGAADDSGLPNDRFFAVRPEGSVSTLKIQRTERGDSAVYLCASSLKGQGEVNTGELFFGEGSRLTVL.

V usage is TRBV5-1 and J usage is TRBJ2-1; 7 nucleotides line up with TRBD1. This CDR3 is 16 amino acids long. The J segment lost 2 bases and the V segment lost 2 bases, leaving 7 bases of the junction unmatched. The germline V gene encodes CDR1 SGHRS and CDR2 YFSETQ. CDR3: CASSFLGDSPYNEQFF. CDR3 sequence (DNA): TGCGCCAGCAGCTTCTTGGGGGACAGCCCCTACAATGAGCAGTTCTTC.